The 20 T cell receptor beta chains below come from one sample, sequenced in a study of blood T cell repertoires in COVID-19. Some clones are missing from TCRdb's copy, which holds only in-frame ones; the method was immunoSEQ multiplex PCR. The sample shows fewer than 250,000 clones, about nine tenths of them seen only once. Source material: peripheral blood. The receptors here all came from a woman aged 55-69 years with acute or convalescent COVID-19.

The rearrangement uses TRBV19 and TRBJ1-1; D remains ambiguous. V was trimmed by 6 bases and J by 5 bases, leaving 13 bases between them. Germline V gene sequence: CDR1 LNHDA, CDR2 SQIVND (reference sequence). This CDR3 comprises 13 residues. The CDR3 nucleotides read TGTGCCAGTAGGGTCGTAGGAGGTACTGAAGCTTTCTTT. It is translated as CASRVVGGTEAFF.

This clone appeared once. This chain connects TRBV28 to TRBJ1-2; D might be TRBD1 (6 bases). The CDR3 is 15 residues long. Germline V gene sequence: CDR1 MDHEN, CDR2 SYDVKM. The V and J ends lost 5 bases and 2 bases respectively, with 15 bases between them. In nucleotides, the CDR3 is TGTGCCAGCAGTGTACTCACGGACAGAAACTATGGCTACACCTTC. It encodes CASSVLTDRNYGYTF.

This chain uses TRBV2 with TRBJ1-5; D might be TRBD1 (5 bases). The CDR3 is 13 residues long. Germline values: CDR1 SNHLY, CDR2 FYNNEI. Between the trimmed V and J ends, which lost 10 bases and 6 bases, there was a span of 16 bases. CDR3 protein: CAIVKGEGQPQHF. The CDR3 nucleotides are TGTGCCATTGTAAAAGGGGAGGGTCAGCCCCAGCATTTT.

The chain carries TRBV4-1 and TRBJ2-7; possible D gene TRBD1, 6 bases. The CDR3 runs to 15 residues. Trimming pared 4 bases from V and 0 bases from J, leaving 13 bases between. Germline-derived CDR1 and CDR2 are MGHRA and YSYEKL. CDR3 coding DNA: TGCGCCAGCAGCCCCCGCAGGACAGACTCCTACGAGCAGTACTTC. Encoded protein: CASSPRRTDSYEQYF.

V and J are TRBV6-6 and TRBJ1-5; TRBD1 aligns across 9 bases. The CDR3 is 14 amino acids. The V gene end was trimmed by 6 bases and the J gene end by 7 bases; junction bases not matched to a gene: 7. The germline V gene encodes CDR1 MNHNY and CDR2 SVGAGI (reference sequence). CDR3: CASSHNRGQQPQHF. The CDR3 DNA follows: TGTGCCAGCAGCCACAACAGGGGGCAGCAGCCCCAGCATTTT.

The chain combines TRBV28 with TRBJ2-7, with 14 bases that match TRBD2. After removal of 5 bases from V and 2 bases from J, the junction contained 5 bases not matched to a gene. The germline gives CDR1 MDHEN, CDR2 SYDVKM. The CDR3 spans 16 residues. The CDR3 region is CASSGTSGRITYEQYF. The DNA of the CDR3 is TGTGCCAGCAGTGGGACTAGCGGGAGAATCACCTACGAGCAGTACTTC.

The V gene is TRBV10-1, the J gene TRBJ2-3; D is perhaps TRBD1 (5 bases). V gave up 3 bases and J gave up 5 bases, with 9 bases separating them. Germline CDR1 reads WNHNN; CDR2 reads SYGVQD (reference sequence). The CDR3 is 13 amino acids. CDR3 amino acids: CASSDAGKDTQYF. The CDR3 DNA is TGCGCCAGCAGTGACGCAGGGAAAGATACGCAGTATTTT.

The chain joins TRBV11-2 to TRBJ2-1; a weak D match, TRBD2 (5 bases). Germline-derived CDR1 and CDR2 are SGHAT and FQNNGV. The CDR3 sequence is 16 residues long. Trimming removed 5 bases at V and 5 bases at J, with 19 bases between. In DNA form, the CDR3 reads TGTGCCAGCAGCACGGGAACAGTGTTTATTAACAATGAGCAGTTCTTC. Its protein product is CASSTGTVFINNEQFF. Full variable domain (missing parts from reference TRBV11-2 and TRBJ2-1): EAGVAQSPRYKIIEKRQSVAFWCNPISGHATLYWYQQILGQGPKLLIQFQNNGVVDDSQLPKDRFSAERLKGVDSTLKIQPAKLEDSAVYLCASSTGTVFINNEQFFGPGTRLTVL.

The chain uses TRBV23-1 and TRBJ2-2; TRBD1 matches at 7 bases. TRBV23-1 is flagged as an ORF with uncertain function. The CDR3 is 17 residues long. The junction had 8 bases not matched to a gene; V was cut back by 1 base and J by 3 bases. Here the CDR3 reads CASSQWPGGFDTGELFF. The DNA for the CDR3 is TGCGCCAGCAGTCAATGGCCAGGGGGATTCGACACCGGGGAGCTGTTTTTT.

The J gene is TRBJ1-4, the V gene TRBV25-1, with 8 bases that match TRBD1. This CDR3 has 15 residues. Germline CDR1 reads MGHDK; CDR2 reads SYGVNS. The junction had 8 bases not matched to a gene; V was cut back by 8 bases and J by 3 bases. The CDR3 is CASGPLTGANEKLFF. The CDR3 DNA follows: TGTGCCAGCGGACCTTTGACAGGGGCTAATGAAAAACTGTTTTTT.

This clone has only a few counts. V is TRBV7-9 and J is TRBJ1-5, with D uncertain. The CDR3 covers 16 residues. V lost 3 bases to trimming and J lost 0 bases, with 12 bases between them. The germline V gene has CDR1 SEHNR and CDR2 FQNEAQ (reference sequence). The CDR3 DNA sequence: TGTGCCAGCAGCTTGGATCCCGGGGATAGCAATCAGCCCCAGCATTTT. It is translated as CASSLDPGDSNQPQHF. The whole variable domain, filled in from reference TRBV7-9 and TRBJ1-5, reads DTGVSQNPRHKITKRGQNVTFRCDPISEHNRLYWYRQTLGQGPEFLTYFQNEAQLEKSRLLSDRFSAERPKGSFSTLEIQRTEQGDSAMYLCASSLDPGDSNQPQHFGDGTRLSIL.

The chain combines TRBV5-1 with TRBJ2-1; 7 nucleotides line up with TRBD1. The CDR3 covers 16 residues. Germline-derived CDR1 and CDR2 are SGHRS and YFSETQ. V trimming: 0 bases; J trimming: 3 bases; junction bases outside the gene matches: 6. CDR3 nucleotides: TGCGCCAGCAGCTTGGCCGGGCGACAGGGCTACAATGAGCAGTTCTTC. Translating it yields CASSLAGRQGYNEQFF.

This clone was seen many times. The rearrangement links TRBV5-1 to TRBJ2-3; D gene uncertain. The V end was cut by 2 bases, the J end by 6 bases, with 4 bases between. Germline loops: CDR1 SGHRS, CDR2 YFSETQ. The CDR3 loop spans 11 amino acids. As DNA, the CDR3 is TGCGCCAGCAGCTTTCGGGATACGCAGTATTTT. Protein: CASSFRDTQYF.

This clone was picked up a small number of times. This chain connects TRBV5-4 to TRBJ2-3, with 11 positions matching TRBD1. The germline V gene encodes CDR1 SGHNT and CDR2 YYREEE (reference sequence). The junction had 3 bases not matched to a gene; V was cut back by 3 bases and J by 3 bases. The CDR3 is made up of 15 amino acids. The CDR3 DNA reads as TGTGCCAGCAGCTCGAGGGACAGGGGGACAGATACGCAGTATTTT. Its translation: CASSSRDRGTDTQYF.

V is TRBV6-6 and J is TRBJ2-7, with 12 bases fitting TRBD2. Trimming removed 10 bases from V and 4 bases from J; junction bases left unmatched: 11. This CDR3 is 15 amino acids long. Germline CDR1 reads MNHNY; CDR2 reads SVGAGI (reference sequence). The CDR3 coding sequence is TGTGCCATCAGACTAGCGGGAGATGGAGAGTACGAGCAGTACTTC. Its protein is CAIRLAGDGEYEQYF.

The CDR3 DNA is TGTGCCAGCAGCTTCTGGGACAGACTCACAGATACGCAGTATTTT. It encodes CASSFWDRLTDTQYF. The chain couples TRBV7-9 to TRBJ2-3, with 7 bases that match TRBD1. This CDR3 is built from 15 residues. J lost 2 bases, V lost 3 bases, and 5 bases had no gene match. Germline values: CDR1 SEHNR, CDR2 FQNEAQ (reference sequence).

This clone was detected only once. The V and J genes are TRBV7-9 and TRBJ1-5; D may be TRBD1 (5 bases). This CDR3 comprises 15 residues. CDR1 and CDR2 (germline): SEHNR, FQNEAQ (reference sequence). V was pared by 5 bases and J by 5 bases, with 16 bases between. The CDR3 sequence is CASSPSGRGDQPQHF. For the CDR3, the DNA is TGTGCCAGCAGCCCTTCAGGGAGGGGCGATCAGCCCCAGCATTTT.

This chain joins TRBV10-3 and TRBJ2-7; possibly TRBD1 for D (6 bases). CDR3 length equals 12 residues. Germline lookup yields CDR1 ENHRY and CDR2 SYGVKD. V was shortened by 5 bases and J by 4 bases, with 9 bases between the two germline ends. The CDR3 loop is CAISPQGYEQYF. The CDR3 bases are TGTGCCATCAGTCCACAGGGTTACGAGCAGTACTTC.

This clone appeared a few times. This CDR3 is CASRSTGWGYTF. CDR3 bases: TGTGCCAGCAGGTCGACAGGGTGGGGCTACACCTTC. The chain recombines TRBV12-3 or TRBV12-4 with TRBJ1-2; 7 bases fit TRBD1. CDR3 length equals 12 residues. Germline trimming cut 6 bases from V and 8 bases from J; bases unmatched to any gene: 6.

This clone was seen only a few times. The chain uses TRBV7-3 and TRBJ2-1; TRBD2 matches at 10 bases. The germline V gene has CDR1 SGHTA and CDR2 FQGTGA. V was pared by 2 bases and J by 3 bases, with 1 base of the junction left unmatched. This CDR3 is built from 15 residues. In nucleotides, the CDR3 is TGTGCCAGCAGCTTAGTAGCGGGGGGCTACAATGAGCAGTTCTTC. Protein: CASSLVAGGYNEQFF. Using reference TRBV7-3 and TRBJ2-1 for the parts outside the CDR3, the full variable domain is GAGVSQTPSNKVTEKGKYVELRCDPISGHTALYWYRQSLGQGPEFLIYFQGTGAADDSGLPNDRFFAVRPEGSVSTLKIQRTERGDSAVYLCASSLVAGGYNEQFFGPGTRLTVL.